This is a list of T cell receptor beta chains from one sample in a study of PD-1 blockade in classical Hodgkin lymphoma. The data were produced by immunoSEQ multiplex PCR, yet TCRdb's version contains in-frame clones alone and is incomplete. The table has more than 15,000 clones, around 93% seen once. Sequenced material: CD4+ T cells from blood. The receptors stem from a human donor with classical Hodgkin lymphoma. Both conserved end residues are part of each CDR3. A D gene is named only where the DNA matches it firmly. Where a row states a size, it is once, few, many or the class of an expanded clone; other rows omit it.

D gene: NA
V gene: TRBV7-7
clone size: NA
J gene: TRBJ1-4
CDR3 DNA: TGTGCCAGCAGCCCAGGGCTTAATGCCCCTAATGAAAAACTGTTTTTT
CDR3 protein: CASSPGLNAPNEKLFF

D gene: TRBD2
V gene: TRBV5-6
clone size: NA
J gene: TRBJ2-2
CDR3 DNA: TGTGCCAGCAGCTCCTCCAAGCGGGAGCGCACCGGGGAGCTGTTTTTT
CDR3 protein: CASSSSKRERTGELFF

D gene: TRBD1
V gene: TRBV28
clone size: NA
J gene: TRBJ2-2
CDR3 DNA: TGTGCCAGCAGAGGGACAGGGTGGACCGGGGAGCTGTTTTTT
CDR3 protein: CASRGTGWTGELFF

D gene: NA
V gene: TRBV6-5
clone size: NA
J gene: TRBJ1-1
CDR3 DNA: TGTGCCAGCAGTTACGGACATTTGAACACTGAAGCTTTCTTT
CDR3 protein: CASSYGHLNTEAFF

D gene: NA
V gene: TRBV5-8
clone size: NA
J gene: TRBJ1-3
CDR3 DNA: TGTGCCAGCAGCTTGACGGGAAACACCATATATTTT
CDR3 protein: CASSLTGNTIYF

D gene: TRBD1
V gene: TRBV29-1
clone size: once
J gene: TRBJ2-7
CDR3 DNA: TGCAGCGTCGCACAGGGGTCTAGCTCCTACGAGCAGTACTTC
CDR3 protein: CSVAQGSSSYEQYF

D gene: NA
V gene: TRBV29-1
clone size: NA
J gene: TRBJ1-4
CDR3 DNA: TGCAGCGTTCTTAGAGGGGGGAATGAAAAACTGTTTTTT
CDR3 protein: CSVLRGGNEKLFF

D gene: NA
V gene: TRBV7-7
clone size: NA
J gene: TRBJ2-3
CDR3 DNA: TGTGCCAGCAGCCGGAGCGGAGGGGGTTTAGATACGCAGTATTTT
CDR3 protein: CASSRSGGGLDTQYF

D gene: NA
V gene: TRBV23-1
clone size: NA
J gene: TRBJ1-2
CDR3 DNA: TGCGCCAGCAGTCAAGAGGCAGGGACCTCTAACTATGGCTACACCTTC
CDR3 protein: CASSQEAGTSNYGYTF

D gene: NA
V gene: TRBV2
clone size: NA
J gene: TRBJ2-2
CDR3 DNA: TGTGCCAGCACCAGGGGGGTCGCCGGGGAGCTGTTTTTT
CDR3 protein: CASTRGVAGELFF

D gene: NA
V gene: TRBV6-1
clone size: NA
J gene: TRBJ2-2
CDR3 DNA: TGTGCCAGCAGTGAGGGCCTAAACACCGGGGAGCTGTTTTTT
CDR3 protein: CASSEGLNTGELFF

D gene: TRBD1
V gene: TRBV7-2
clone size: NA
J gene: TRBJ1-5
CDR3 DNA: TGTGCCAGCAGCTTAGACAGGGGGTTCCAGCATTTT
CDR3 protein: CASSLDRGFQHF

D gene: TRBD2
V gene: TRBV5-1
clone size: once
J gene: TRBJ2-3
CDR3 DNA: TGCGCCAGCAGCCCCGGGACTAGCGGGATCGGTACAGATACGCAGTATTTT
CDR3 protein: CASSPGTSGIGTDTQYF

D gene: NA
V gene: TRBV11-3
clone size: NA
J gene: TRBJ2-1
CDR3 DNA: TGTGCCAGCAGCTTATTTCGGGACGGTGAGCAGTTCTTC
CDR3 protein: CASSLFRDGEQFF

D gene: NA
V gene: TRBV4-1
clone size: NA
J gene: TRBJ2-3
CDR3 DNA: TGCGCCAGCAGCCCCACTGGACAGATTTCGACAGATACGCAGTATTTT
CDR3 protein: CASSPTGQISTDTQYF

D gene: NA
V gene: TRBV5-1
clone size: NA
J gene: TRBJ2-1
CDR3 DNA: TGCGCCAGCAGCTTGGCCAATACGTTCAGCGATGAGCAGTTCTTC
CDR3 protein: CASSLANTFSDEQFF

D gene: NA
V gene: TRBV4-1
clone size: NA
J gene: TRBJ2-5
CDR3 DNA: TGCGCCAGCAGCCAACTGGCAGTGGTAGAGACCCAGTACTTC
CDR3 protein: CASSQLAVVETQYF

D gene: TRBD1
V gene: TRBV15
clone size: NA
J gene: TRBJ2-3
CDR3 DNA: TGTGCCACCAGCAGAGGGGACAGGGGAGGGGATACGCAGTATTTT
CDR3 protein: CATSRGDRGGDTQYF

D gene: NA
V gene: TRBV19
clone size: NA
J gene: TRBJ1-5
CDR3 DNA: TGTGCCAGTATACCCCGGGACGGGTTCAATCAGCCCCAGCATTTT
CDR3 protein: CASIPRDGFNQPQHF

D gene: TRBD1
V gene: TRBV25-1
clone size: few
J gene: TRBJ1-2
CDR3 DNA: TGTGCCAGCAGTGGAGGAGGGGGCGGCTACACCTTC
CDR3 protein: CASSGGGGGYTF

D gene: NA
V gene: TRBV7-8
clone size: NA
J gene: TRBJ2-1
CDR3 DNA: TGTGCCTCTCGGCCAACCAGGGAGCCCTACAATGAGCAGTTCTTC
CDR3 protein: CASRPTREPYNEQFF

D gene: NA
V gene: TRBV5-4
clone size: NA
J gene: TRBJ2-1
CDR3 DNA: TGTGCCAGCAGTCTTCTTGGGGAGCGACTCAATGAGCAGTTCTTC
CDR3 protein: CASSLLGERLNEQFF

D gene: NA
V gene: TRBV10-3
clone size: NA
J gene: TRBJ2-6
CDR3 DNA: TGTGCCATCAGTAGCGGGCTCTCTGGGGCCAACGTCCTGACTTTC
CDR3 protein: CAISSGLSGANVLTF

D gene: NA
V gene: TRBV7-2
clone size: NA
J gene: TRBJ1-3
CDR3 DNA: TGTGCCAGCAGCTTAAGGGGAAACAGAAACACCATATATTTT
CDR3 protein: CASSLRGNRNTIYF

D gene: NA
V gene: TRBV30
clone size: NA
J gene: TRBJ1-5
CDR3 DNA: TGTGCCTGGAGTACAGGGACGAGCAATCAGCCCCAGCATTTT
CDR3 protein: CAWSTGTSNQPQHF

D gene: TRBD2
V gene: TRBV5-1
clone size: NA
J gene: TRBJ2-5
CDR3 DNA: TGCGCCAGCAGCTCGAGGACTAGCGGGAGGAGTGGAGAGACCCAGTACTTC
CDR3 protein: CASSSRTSGRSGETQYF

D gene: NA
V gene: TRBV4-1
clone size: NA
J gene: TRBJ2-1
CDR3 DNA: TGCGCCAGCAGCCAAGAAGCCAATGAGCAGTTCTTC
CDR3 protein: CASSQEANEQFF

D gene: TRBD1
V gene: TRBV10-3
clone size: NA
J gene: TRBJ2-2
CDR3 DNA: TGTGCCACCGCGAACAGGGGCAACACCGGGGAGCTGTTTTTT
CDR3 protein: CATANRGNTGELFF

D gene: NA
V gene: TRBV7-9
clone size: NA
J gene: TRBJ1-6
CDR3 DNA: TGTGCCAGCAGCTCACAGGGCGACGGGTTCCCCCTCCACTTT
CDR3 protein: CASSSQGDGFPLHF

D gene: NA
V gene: TRBV18
clone size: NA
J gene: TRBJ1-4
CDR3 DNA: TGTGCCAGCTCACCAAGGGTAACTAATGAAAAACTGTTTTTT
CDR3 protein: CASSPRVTNEKLFF

D gene: NA
V gene: TRBV5-1
clone size: NA
J gene: TRBJ2-1
CDR3 DNA: TGCGCCAGCAGCCCTCAGGGTGTAGTGGGTATTTATGAGCAGTTCTTC
CDR3 protein: CASSPQGVVGIYEQFF

D gene: NA
V gene: TRBV5-4
clone size: NA
J gene: TRBJ1-1
CDR3 DNA: TGTGCCAGCAGCTTCGCTTCGGGCCGGCCTTTTGAAGCTTTCTTT
CDR3 protein: CASSFASGRPFEAFF

D gene: NA
V gene: TRBV30
clone size: NA
J gene: TRBJ2-1
CDR3 DNA: TGTGCCTGGAGTAGACAGCCGCTATACAATGAGCAGTTCTTC
CDR3 protein: CAWSRQPLYNEQFF

D gene: TRBD1
V gene: TRBV19
clone size: NA
J gene: TRBJ1-3
CDR3 DNA: TGTGCCAGTAGGCCCGGGACAGTCGGAAACACCATATATTTT
CDR3 protein: CASRPGTVGNTIYF

D gene: NA
V gene: TRBV6-4
clone size: NA
J gene: TRBJ1-6
CDR3 DNA: TGTGCCAGCAGTGCCCCCCCGCAGGAAGGGGTCGACTCACCCCTCCACTTT
CDR3 protein: CASSAPPQEGVDSPLHF

D gene: NA
V gene: TRBV30
clone size: NA
J gene: TRBJ1-1
CDR3 DNA: TGTGCCTGGGACAGGATGGCAAACACTGAAGCTTTCTTT
CDR3 protein: CAWDRMANTEAFF

D gene: NA
V gene: TRBV18
clone size: NA
J gene: TRBJ2-7
CDR3 DNA: TGTGCCAGCTCACCACGCAGGGGTGGCTACGAGCAGTACTTC
CDR3 protein: CASSPRRGGYEQYF

D gene: NA
V gene: TRBV10-1
clone size: NA
J gene: TRBJ2-1
CDR3 DNA: TGCGCCAGCAGTGTAGCCGGGCCGTGGGGGAATGAGCAGTTCTTC
CDR3 protein: CASSVAGPWGNEQFF

D gene: TRBD1
V gene: TRBV5-4
clone size: NA
J gene: TRBJ1-2
CDR3 DNA: TGTGCCAGCAGCTTGGCGAGCGTCAGGGGGGGCGATGGCTACACCTTC
CDR3 protein: CASSLASVRGGDGYTF

D gene: NA
V gene: TRBV20-1
clone size: few
J gene: TRBJ1-2
CDR3 DNA: TGCAGTGCTAGGGGCTATGGCTACACCTTC
CDR3 protein: CSARGYGYTF

D gene: NA
V gene: TRBV25-1
clone size: NA
J gene: TRBJ2-1
CDR3 DNA: TGTGCCAGCAGTGAACCACAGCCGCAGACCTACAATGAGCAGTTCTTC
CDR3 protein: CASSEPQPQTYNEQFF

D gene: NA
V gene: TRBV6-1
clone size: NA
J gene: TRBJ2-2
CDR3 DNA: TGTGCCAGCCTCTTACTAGTGATGTATCCCGGGGAGCTGTTTTTT
CDR3 protein: CASLLLVMYPGELFF

D gene: NA
V gene: TRBV29-1
clone size: NA
J gene: TRBJ2-1
CDR3 DNA: TGCAGCGTTGTTCCACTTAATCCCTACAATGAGCAGTTCTTC
CDR3 protein: CSVVPLNPYNEQFF

D gene: TRBD2
V gene: TRBV7-9
clone size: NA
J gene: TRBJ2-4
CDR3 DNA: TGTGCCAGCAGCCTGGCCCCTAGCGGGAGATCGGCCAAAAACATTCAGTACTTC
CDR3 protein: CASSLAPSGRSAKNIQYF

D gene: TRBD2
V gene: TRBV5-1
clone size: NA
J gene: TRBJ2-5
CDR3 DNA: TGCGCCAGCAGCCCGGGACTAGCGGGAGTTACCCAAGAGACCCAGTACTTC
CDR3 protein: CASSPGLAGVTQETQYF

D gene: NA
V gene: TRBV28
clone size: NA
J gene: TRBJ1-1
CDR3 DNA: TGTGCCAGCTCACGTTTCATGGGCGAAGCTTTCTTT
CDR3 protein: CASSRFMGEAFF

D gene: NA
V gene: TRBV28
clone size: NA
J gene: TRBJ2-5
CDR3 DNA: TGTGCCAGCAGTTTTGGCGGTCAAGAGACCCAGTACTTC
CDR3 protein: CASSFGGQETQYF

D gene: TRBD2
V gene: TRBV6-5
clone size: NA
J gene: TRBJ2-1
CDR3 DNA: TGTGCCAGCAGTTACACTAGCGGGTACAATGAGCAGTTCTTC
CDR3 protein: CASSYTSGYNEQFF

D gene: TRBD1
V gene: TRBV29-1
clone size: NA
J gene: TRBJ2-7
CDR3 DNA: TGCAGCGTCCTAGGACAGGGGGCAAACGAGCAGTACTTC
CDR3 protein: CSVLGQGANEQYF

D gene: TRBD1
V gene: TRBV7-3
clone size: once
J gene: TRBJ2-5
CDR3 DNA: TGTGCCAGCAGCCACCTGGGACAGCCGCTCCAAGAGACCCAGTACTTC
CDR3 protein: CASSHLGQPLQETQYF

D gene: NA
V gene: TRBV6-1
clone size: NA
J gene: TRBJ2-2
CDR3 DNA: TGTGCCAGCAGTGTATGGCAGCCGAACACCGGGGAGCTGTTTTTT
CDR3 protein: CASSVWQPNTGELFF

D gene: TRBD1
V gene: TRBV25-1
clone size: once
J gene: TRBJ1-4
CDR3 DNA: TGTGCCAGCAGTGAATCCCCGGGACAGGGCGTTAATGAAAAACTGTTTTTT
CDR3 protein: CASSESPGQGVNEKLFF

D gene: NA
V gene: TRBV14
clone size: once
J gene: TRBJ1-4
CDR3 DNA: TGTGCCAGCAGCCAGAGGATTAATGAAAAACTGTTTTTT
CDR3 protein: CASSQRINEKLFF

D gene: NA
V gene: TRBV5-1
clone size: NA
J gene: TRBJ2-3
CDR3 DNA: TGCGCCAGCACAACAGGCACAGATACGCAGTATTTT
CDR3 protein: CASTTGTDTQYF

D gene: NA
V gene: TRBV6-5
clone size: NA
J gene: TRBJ2-3
CDR3 DNA: TGTGCCAGCAGTTACTGGAGGGGGGGTGGAACAGATACGCAGTATTTT
CDR3 protein: CASSYWRGGGTDTQYF

D gene: NA
V gene: TRBV6-5
clone size: NA
J gene: TRBJ1-1
CDR3 DNA: TGTGCCAGCAGTTACCAGGGGTACACTGAAGCTTTCTTT
CDR3 protein: CASSYQGYTEAFF

D gene: NA
V gene: TRBV18
clone size: NA
J gene: TRBJ1-4
CDR3 DNA: TGTGCCAGCTCACCACGTTTGGCCGGAGATGAAAAACTGTTTTTT
CDR3 protein: CASSPRLAGDEKLFF